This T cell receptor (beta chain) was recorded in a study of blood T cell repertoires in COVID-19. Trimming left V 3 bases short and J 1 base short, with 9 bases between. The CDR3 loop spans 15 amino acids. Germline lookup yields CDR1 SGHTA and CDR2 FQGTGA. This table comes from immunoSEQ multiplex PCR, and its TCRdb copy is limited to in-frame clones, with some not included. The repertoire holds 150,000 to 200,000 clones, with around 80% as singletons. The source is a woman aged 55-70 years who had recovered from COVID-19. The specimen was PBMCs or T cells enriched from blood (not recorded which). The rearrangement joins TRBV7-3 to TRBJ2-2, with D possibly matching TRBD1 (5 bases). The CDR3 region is CASSFNRGNTGELFF. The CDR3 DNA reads TGTGCCAGCAGCTTTAATAGGGGGAACACCGGGGAGCTGTTTTTT.